Only a few counts were recorded for the clone carrying this TCR beta chain. These data come from a study of T-cell reconstitution after alpha-beta-depleted transplantation in children. Germline V gene data show CDR1 as SGHNT and CDR2 as YYREEE (reference sequence). This CDR3 spans 13 amino acids. V was shortened by 4 bases and J by 2 bases, with 8 bases between the two germline ends. Unique molecular identifiers were incorporated into the prepared TCRbeta library. TCRdb analysed the PCR reads with MiXCR anew, one entry per CDR3 protein. The repertoire consists of about 500,000 distinct CDR3 sequences, with about 30% occurring once and the leading ten covering about 2.3%.

The V and J genes are TRBV5-4 and TRBJ2-3; the D is unclear. The TCR was taken from a human donor who donated a stem cell graft to a child with aplastic anemia. Sequenced here: PBMCs from the stem cell graft donor, sampled from the stem cell graft. CDR3 nucleotide sequence: TGTGCCAGCAGCAGGATTAACACAGATACGCAGTATTTT. It yields the protein CASSRINTDTQYF.